This T cell receptor beta chain was identified during a study of vaccination and CD4 T cells after COVID-19. With the Oncomine TCR Beta short-read assay, DNA from cultured CD4+ T cells was sequenced. In TCRdb, the PCR reads were re-called with MiXCR into one record per CDR3 protein. The table includes about 13,000 distinct CDR3 sequences, around 67% detected once. This clonotype was seen only once. Its antigen is currently unknown. Treatment denoted: roughly 10-day PBMC culture with coronavirus spike peptide pools or control peptides (ViraFEST assay). Per the germline V gene, CDR1 is DFQATT and CDR2 is SNEGSKA (reference sequence). Trimming left V 3 bases short and J 0 bases short, with 12 bases between. The CDR3 consists of 15 residues.

V gene TRBV20-1 combines with J gene TRBJ1-3; no clear D gene. The sequencing input was CD4+ T cells from blood, cultured in vitro. This receptor was identified in a human donor who had recovered from COVID-19. CDR3 in DNA: TGCAGTGCTAGTAGGCCAGGCGTCTCTGGAAACACCATATATTTT. It is translated as CSASRPGVSGNTIYF.